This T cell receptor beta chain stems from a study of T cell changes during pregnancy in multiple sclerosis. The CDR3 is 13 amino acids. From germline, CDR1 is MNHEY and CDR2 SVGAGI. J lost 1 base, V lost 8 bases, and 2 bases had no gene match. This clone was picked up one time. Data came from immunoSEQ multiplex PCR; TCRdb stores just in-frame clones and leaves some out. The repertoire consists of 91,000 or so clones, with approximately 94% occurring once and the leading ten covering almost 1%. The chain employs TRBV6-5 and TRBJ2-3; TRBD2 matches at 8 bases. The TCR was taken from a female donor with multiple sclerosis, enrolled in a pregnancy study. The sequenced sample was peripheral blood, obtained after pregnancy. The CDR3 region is CASSREGTDTQYF. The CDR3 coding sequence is TGTGCCAGCTCGCGGGAGGGCACAGATACGCAGTATTTT.